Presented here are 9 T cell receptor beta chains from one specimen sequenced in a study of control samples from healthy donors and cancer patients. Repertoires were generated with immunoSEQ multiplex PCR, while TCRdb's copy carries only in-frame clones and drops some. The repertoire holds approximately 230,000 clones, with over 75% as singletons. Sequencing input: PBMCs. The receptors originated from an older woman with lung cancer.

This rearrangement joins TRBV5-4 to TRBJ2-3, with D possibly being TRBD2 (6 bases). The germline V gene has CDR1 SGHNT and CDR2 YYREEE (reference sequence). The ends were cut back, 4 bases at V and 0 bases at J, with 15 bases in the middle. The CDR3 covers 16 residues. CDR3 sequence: CASSRAGTRSTDTQYF. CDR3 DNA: TGTGCCAGCAGCCGTGCCGGGACTCGGAGCACAGATACGCAGTATTTT. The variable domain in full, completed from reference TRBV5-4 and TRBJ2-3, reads ETGVTQSPTHLIKTRGQQVTLRCSSQSGHNTVSWYQQALGQGPQFIFQYYREEENGRGNFPPRFSGLQFPNYSSELNVNALELDDSALYLCASSRAGTRSTDTQYFGPGTRLTVL.

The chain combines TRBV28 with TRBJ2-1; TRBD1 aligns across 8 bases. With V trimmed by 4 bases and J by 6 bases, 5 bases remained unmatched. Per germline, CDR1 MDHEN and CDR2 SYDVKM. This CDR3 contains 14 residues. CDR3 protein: CASSSGQGPNEQFF. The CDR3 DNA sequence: TGTGCCAGCAGTTCTGGACAGGGTCCCAATGAGCAGTTCTTC. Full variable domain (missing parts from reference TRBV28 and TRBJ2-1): DVKVTQSSRYLVKRTGEKVFLECVQDMDHENMFWYRQDPGLGLRLIYFSYDVKMKEKGDIPEGYSVSREKKERFSLILESASTNQTSMYLCASSSGQGPNEQFFGPGTRLTVL.

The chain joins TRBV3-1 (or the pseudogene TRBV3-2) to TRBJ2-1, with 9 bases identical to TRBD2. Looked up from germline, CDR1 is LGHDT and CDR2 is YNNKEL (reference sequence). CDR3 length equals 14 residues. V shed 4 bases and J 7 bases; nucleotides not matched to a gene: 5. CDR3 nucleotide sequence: TGTGCCAGCAGCCGCGGGAGGGCCTCGAATGAGCAGTTCTTC. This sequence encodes CASSRGRASNEQFF.

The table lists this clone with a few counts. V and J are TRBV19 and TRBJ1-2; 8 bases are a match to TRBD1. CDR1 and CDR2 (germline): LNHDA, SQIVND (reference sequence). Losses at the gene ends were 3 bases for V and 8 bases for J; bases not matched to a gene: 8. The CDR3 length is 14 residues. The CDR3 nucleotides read TGTGCCAGTAGTATTCCTTGGCGACAGGGGGGCTACACCTTC. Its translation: CASSIPWRQGGYTF.

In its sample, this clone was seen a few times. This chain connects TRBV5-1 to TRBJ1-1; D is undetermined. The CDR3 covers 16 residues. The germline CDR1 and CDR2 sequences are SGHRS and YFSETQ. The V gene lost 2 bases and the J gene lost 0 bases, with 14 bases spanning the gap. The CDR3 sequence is CASSLSQNQLNTEAFF. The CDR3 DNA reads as TGCGCCAGCAGCTTATCGCAGAACCAACTGAACACTGAAGCTTTCTTT.

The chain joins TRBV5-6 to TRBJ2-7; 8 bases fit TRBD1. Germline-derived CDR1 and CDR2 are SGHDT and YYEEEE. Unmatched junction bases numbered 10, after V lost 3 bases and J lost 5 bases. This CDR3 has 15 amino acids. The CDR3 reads CASSSLDRGSNEQYF. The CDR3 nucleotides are TGTGCCAGCAGCTCCCTCGACAGGGGTTCTAACGAGCAGTACTTC.

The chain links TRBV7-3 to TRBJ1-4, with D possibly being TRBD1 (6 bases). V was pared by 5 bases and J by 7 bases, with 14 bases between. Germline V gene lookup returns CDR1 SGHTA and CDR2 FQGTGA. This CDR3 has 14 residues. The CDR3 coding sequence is TGTGCCAGCAGCCCCAAAGGGGGATCTGAAAAACTGTTTTTT. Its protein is CASSPKGGSEKLFF.

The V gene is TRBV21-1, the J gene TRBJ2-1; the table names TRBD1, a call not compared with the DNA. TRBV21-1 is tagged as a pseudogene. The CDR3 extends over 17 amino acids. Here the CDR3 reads CASSKDLSRDSYNEQFF. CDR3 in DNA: TGTGCCAGCAGCAAAGACCTCTCCCGGGACAGCTACAATGAGCAGTTCTTC.

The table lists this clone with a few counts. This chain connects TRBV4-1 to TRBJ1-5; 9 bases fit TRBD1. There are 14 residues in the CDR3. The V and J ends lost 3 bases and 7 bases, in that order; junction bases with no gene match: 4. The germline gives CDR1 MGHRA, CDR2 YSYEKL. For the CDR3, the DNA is TGCGCCAGCAGCCATTTGACAGGGGGACAGCCCCAGCATTTT. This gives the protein CASSHLTGGQPQHF.